The T cell receptor beta chain described here comes from a study of CD8 T cells in ankylosing spondylitis. It was by quantitative 5'-RACE with molecular barcodes that TCR beta libraries were made. TCRdb itself ran the 5' RACE reads through MiXCR, one entry per CDR3 protein. The repertoire includes 200,000 to 250,000 distinct CDR3 sequences, over 9.5% of them detected once, and approximately 20% sits in the top ten. Germline CDR1 reads LGHDT; CDR2 reads YNNKEL (reference sequence). The CDR3 runs 14 residues. Trimming removed 1 base from V and 5 bases from J, with 10 bases in between. Study conclusions and caveats: Reportedly, matched ankylosing spondylitis synovial fluid was significantly enriched for disease-linked clones. Some of the motif variants had earlier been found in reactive arthritis patients' fluid and blood. Seven or eight highly homologous variants formed a TCR beta motif that appeared characteristic of ankylosing spondylitis blood.

Turning to this clonotype: Its antigen is as yet unknown.

The rearrangement links TRBV3-1 to TRBJ2-3; D might be TRBD2 (5 bases). The sequence came from a male donor with ankylosing spondylitis or in good health (not recorded which). Sequences were obtained from blood, either unsorted or a sorted T cell fraction (not recorded which). The CDR3 loop is CASSQAHREDTQYF. CDR3 bases: TGTGCCAGCAGCCAAGCACACCGGGAAGATACGCAGTATTTT.